One and the same sample provided the 18 T cell receptor beta chains below, sequenced in a study of blood T cell repertoires in COVID-19. TCRdb's copy holds only in-frame clones and misses some; the assay was immunoSEQ multiplex PCR. The data contain under 110,000 clones, around 75% of them singletons. The source material was peripheral blood. The receptor source for this set is a human donor with acute or convalescent COVID-19. The donor label of this sample is uncertain.

The V gene is TRBV19, the J gene TRBJ2-1; TRBD2 matches 7 bases. This CDR3 is 16 amino acids long. Trimming at V came to 3 bases and at J to 0 bases, leaving 5 bases not matched to a gene. Germline CDR1 and CDR2: LNHDA and SQIVND (reference sequence). The chain's CDR3 is CASSMQAGSSYNEQFF. The CDR3 DNA reads TGTGCCAGTAGTATGCAAGCGGGGAGCTCCTACAATGAGCAGTTCTTC.

This rearrangement joins TRBV11-2 to TRBJ1-4; possible D gene TRBD1, 6 bases. Trimming pared 5 bases from V and 7 bases from J, leaving 20 bases between. Germline V gives CDR1 SGHAT, CDR2 FQNNGV. CDR3 length: 16 amino acids. The CDR3 nucleotides read TGTGCCAGCAGCCCTATACTGGGACAAGGTAGTGAAAAACTGTTTTTT. It yields the protein CASSPILGQGSEKLFF.

The J gene is TRBJ2-7, the V gene TRBV20-1; D is perhaps TRBD2 (6 bases). With 5 bases removed from V and 6 bases from J, the gap between germline ends came to 11 bases. The length of the CDR3 is 11 residues. CDR1 and CDR2 from the germline V gene are DFQATT and SNEGSKA (reference sequence). CDR3 sequence (DNA): TGCAGTGCTGGGGACTCTTTCGAGCAGTACTTC. This codes for CSAGDSFEQYF.

In DNA form, the CDR3 reads TGTGCCAGCAGTCTCGGGTCCCAAGAGACCCAGTACTTC. Translated: CASSLGSQETQYF. V usage is TRBV27 and J usage is TRBJ2-5; D is undetermined. CDR1 is MNHEY and CDR2 is SMNVEV in the germline V gene (reference sequence). The V end was cut by 5 bases, the J end by 1 base, with 8 bases between. This CDR3 has 13 residues.

The CDR3 coding sequence is TGTGCCAGCAGTTACTCAGGGCAGGCGGGAGGCTATGGCTACACCTTC. Amino acid sequence: CASSYSGQAGGYGYTF. The chain is built from TRBV6-6 and TRBJ1-2; D unresolved. The CDR3 is 16 residues long. CDR1 MNHNY and CDR2 SVGAGI come from the germline V gene (reference sequence). Trimming removed 0 bases from V and 4 bases from J, with 15 bases in between.

This clone was counted a few times. The gene calls are TRBV9 and TRBJ2-3; 15 bases are shared with TRBD2. V lost 3 bases, J lost 0 bases, and 8 bases stayed unmatched. Germline V gene sequence: CDR1 SGDLS, CDR2 YYNGEE. CDR3 size: 19 residues. The CDR3 nucleotides are TGTGCCAGCAGCGCGGGACTAGCGGGGGGATCTAGTAGCACAGATACGCAGTATTTT. This sequence encodes CASSAGLAGGSSSTDTQYF.

This clone occurred a few times. The rearrangement uses TRBV29-1 and TRBJ2-7, with TRBD1 identical over 11 bases. V shed 4 bases and J 5 bases; nucleotides not matched to a gene: 4. Per the germline V gene, CDR1 is SQVTM and CDR2 is ANQGSEA. The CDR3 has 13 amino acids. CDR3 sequence (DNA): TGCAGCGTTGGGACAGGGGGCTTCCACGAGCAGTACTTC. The encoded protein is CSVGTGGFHEQYF.

Of note for this clone: Additional DNA sequences in this sample encode the identical CDR3. The J gene is TRBJ2-7, the V gene TRBV5-1; maybe TRBD1 (6 bases). Germline V gene data show CDR1 as SGHRS and CDR2 as YFSETQ. The CDR3 has 13 residues. V was trimmed by 2 bases and J by 3 bases, leaving 9 bases between them. DNA for the CDR3: TGCGCCAGCAGCTTAGAACAGGGCTACGAGCAGTACTTC. This gives the protein CASSLEQGYEQYF.

The V and J genes are TRBV6-5 and TRBJ1-1; D possibly corresponds to TRBD1 (6 bases). The CDR3 is 14 amino acids. The ends were cut back, 6 bases at V and 1 base at J, with 12 bases in the middle. From germline, CDR1 is MNHEY and CDR2 SVGAGI. CDR3 region: CASRIQGWNTEAFF. CDR3 in DNA: TGTGCCAGCAGGATACAGGGTTGGAACACTGAAGCTTTCTTT.

The chain is built from TRBV2 and TRBJ1-1; 8 nucleotides line up with TRBD1. The length of the CDR3 is 18 residues. In germline, CDR1 is SNHLY, CDR2 FYNNEI. The V and J ends lost 2 bases and 4 bases, in that order; junction bases with no gene match: 15. The CDR3 DNA reads TGTGCCAGCAGTGAAACAACTTTGACAGGGGAAGTTCGCACTGAAGCTTTCTTT. It is translated as CASSETTLTGEVRTEAFF.

The chain has TRBV3-1 (or the pseudogene TRBV3-2) and TRBJ2-5, with TRBD2 matching 14 bases. Germline CDR1 reads LGHDT; CDR2 reads YNNKEL (reference sequence). This CDR3 has 18 residues. After removal of 3 bases from V and 5 bases from J, the junction contained 11 bases not matched to a gene. CDR3 in DNA: TGTGCCAGCAGCCATCGGAGGGGGACTAGCGGGGGCCTCGAGACCCAGTACTTC. Amino acid sequence: CASSHRRGTSGGLETQYF.

There are a few counts of this clone. The V call is TRBV12-3 or TRBV12-4, the J call TRBJ1-2, with TRBD1 as a possible D gene (5 bases). The V and J ends lost 6 bases and 8 bases respectively, with 13 bases between them. The CDR3 sequence is 12 residues long. CDR3 loop: CASRHGAGGYTF. The CDR3, as DNA: TGTGCCAGCAGGCATGGGGCCGGGGGCTACACCTTC.

Concerning this clone: The sample holds other DNA sequences that translate to the same CDR3. V and J are TRBV2 and TRBJ1-1, with 7 bases fitting TRBD1. The CDR3 runs to 13 residues. CDR1 is SNHLY and CDR2 is FYNNEI in the germline V gene. Trimming cost V 6 bases and J 1 base; bases outside gene matches: 2. CDR3 coding DNA: TGTGCCAGCAGGCGGGACAGGAACACTGAAGCTTTCTTT. It codes for CASRRDRNTEAFF.

A few counts support this clone. The chain has TRBV29-1 and TRBJ2-1; 8 bases map to TRBD1. CDR3 size: 11 residues. Germline lookup yields CDR1 SQVTM and CDR2 ANQGSEA. V gave up 7 bases and J gave up 9 bases; unmatched junction bases: 5. The CDR3 here is CSAGQGLEQFF. For the CDR3, the DNA is TGCAGCGCAGGACAGGGTCTTGAGCAGTTCTTC.

The chain joins TRBV6-5 to TRBJ2-3; 7 bases are a match to TRBD1. Trimming took 6 bases from V and 2 from J; bases not matched to a gene: 8. Looked up from germline, CDR1 is MNHEY and CDR2 is SVGAGI. The CDR3 loop spans 15 amino acids. The CDR3 loop reads CASSSGQTFTDTQYF. DNA of the CDR3: TGTGCCAGCAGCTCGGGACAGACCTTCACAGATACGCAGTATTTT.

The chain is built from TRBV3-1 (or the pseudogene TRBV3-2) and TRBJ1-4; tentatively, D is TRBD1 (5 bases). The CDR3 is made up of 16 amino acids. The germline gives CDR1 LGHDT, CDR2 YNNKEL (reference sequence). The germline V and J ends were trimmed by 2 bases and 6 bases, with 16 bases remaining between them. CDR3 protein: CASSQSGGRGYEKLFF. DNA of the CDR3: TGTGCCAGCAGCCAATCGGGGGGAAGGGGCTATGAAAAACTGTTTTTT.

V and J are TRBV18 and TRBJ2-5; weak D call: TRBD1 (5 bases). Germline CDR1 is KGHSH and CDR2 is LQKENI. The V gene lost 7 bases and the J gene lost 6 bases, with 9 bases spanning the gap. The CDR3 is 11 amino acids. The chain's CDR3 is CASLGDQTQYF. The CDR3 nucleotides read TGTGCCAGCTTAGGGGATCAGACCCAGTACTTC.

Many counts were recorded for this clone. The V and J genes are TRBV3-1 (or the pseudogene TRBV3-2) and TRBJ1-2; 10 bases fit TRBD1. V lost 5 bases and J lost 5; bases outside the gene matches: 8. CDR3 length equals 15 residues. Germline lookup yields CDR1 LGHDT and CDR2 YNNKEL (reference sequence). CDR3 protein: CASSARTGGGYGYTF. Here the CDR3 DNA reads TGTGCCAGCAGCGCGAGGACAGGGGGGGGATATGGCTACACCTTC.